Following are 9 T cell receptor beta chains from one sample sequenced in a study of T cell responses to AZD1222 COVID-19 vaccine. The assay was immunoSEQ multiplex PCR, and TCRdb's table has in-frame clones only and misses some. The data show 90,000 to 110,000 clones, 88% seen once. Sequencing used peripheral blood, obtained on day 0 of MenACWY control vaccination. The receptors shown here come from an adult in good health.

The rearrangement links TRBV7-2 to TRBJ2-1; TRBD2 might be the D (6 bases). V was shortened by 2 bases and J by 3 bases, with 11 bases between the two germline ends. This CDR3 has 15 amino acids. The germline CDR1 and CDR2 sequences are SGHTA and FQGNSA. CDR3 in DNA: TGTGCCAGCAGCTTATTCGCGGGGAGCTACAATGAGCAGTTCTTC. Residues: CASSLFAGSYNEQFF.

The rearrangement joins TRBV28 to TRBJ2-3, with D perhaps matching TRBD1 (5 bases). CDR1 and CDR2 (germline): MDHEN, SYDVKM. The CDR3 is 15 residues long. V was trimmed by 5 bases and J by 1 base, leaving 13 bases between them. The CDR3 region is CASSPPDRRTDTQYF. The CDR3 DNA sequence: TGTGCCAGCAGTCCCCCCGACAGACGCACAGATACGCAGTATTTT.

This clone has a single count. The gene calls are TRBV5-1 and TRBJ2-3; D is perhaps TRBD1 (5 bases). Trimming shortened V by 1 base and J by 1 base, and 19 bases separated the two germline ends. The CDR3 is 18 residues long. Germline CDR1 reads SGHRS; CDR2 reads YFSETQ. The CDR3 spells CASSLLGASSSGTDTQYF. CDR3 coding DNA: TGCGCCAGCAGCTTGCTTGGGGCATCGAGTTCGGGCACAGATACGCAGTATTTT. Looking up the rest from reference TRBV5-1 and TRBJ2-3 gives the full variable domain: KAGVTQTPRYLIKTRGQQVTLSCSPISGHRSVSWYQQTPGQGLQFLFEYFSETQRNKGNFPGRFSGRQFSNSRSEMNVSTLELGDSALYLCASSLLGASSSGTDTQYFGPGTRLTVL.

This chain connects TRBV28 to TRBJ1-5, with D uncertain. Trimming removed 10 bases from V and 7 bases from J, with 17 bases in between. Per the germline V gene, CDR1 is MDHEN and CDR2 is SYDVKM. CDR3 size: 13 residues. DNA for the CDR3: TGTGCCACCAGCGTGGGTTTAGGCCAGCCCCAGCATTTT. Protein sequence: CATSVGLGQPQHF.

V usage is TRBV5-1 and J usage is TRBJ2-7; maybe TRBD1 (5 bases). With 5 bases removed from V and 0 bases from J, the gap between germline ends came to 12 bases. The CDR3 sequence is 14 residues long. Looked up from germline, CDR1 is SGHRS and CDR2 is YFSETQ. The CDR3: CASRGRTNSYEQYF. CDR3 nucleotide sequence: TGCGCCAGCAGAGGACGGACAAACTCCTACGAGCAGTACTTC.

In its sample, this clone was seen once. The chain employs TRBV6-5 and TRBJ1-5; D is undetermined. There are 14 residues in the CDR3. Trimming shortened V by 1 base and J by 0 bases, and 4 bases separated the two germline ends. The germline gives CDR1 MNHEY, CDR2 SVGAGI. The CDR3 region has the DNA TGTGCCAGCAGTTACTTCGGTAGCAATCAGCCCCAGCATTTT. Translating it yields CASSYFGSNQPQHF.

The V and J genes are TRBV28 and TRBJ1-1; D ambiguous. The CDR3 runs 11 residues. Between the trimmed V and J ends, which lost 5 bases and 2 bases, there was a span of 3 bases. Germline CDR1 reads MDHEN; CDR2 reads SYDVKM. This chain's CDR3 is CASSDNTEAFF. CDR3 sequence (DNA): TGTGCCAGCAGTGACAACACTGAAGCTTTCTTT.

V and J are TRBV12-3 or TRBV12-4 and TRBJ1-5; the D is unclear. The CDR3 has 13 amino acids. With 7 bases removed from V and 0 bases from J, the gap between germline ends came to 7 bases. This CDR3 is CASKKDSNQPQHF. For the CDR3, the DNA is TGTGCCAGCAAGAAGGATAGCAATCAGCCCCAGCATTTT.

V usage is TRBV30 and J usage is TRBJ1-6, with unresolved D. V lost 7 bases and J 7 bases, leaving 14 bases between the germline ends. The V gene's germline CDR1 is GTSNPN and CDR2 SVGIG (reference sequence). This CDR3 has 13 amino acids. The CDR3 protein is CASRNRRNSPLHF. The CDR3 DNA is TGTGCCTCCCGTAACCGGAGAAATTCACCCCTCCACTTT.